These 21 T cell receptor beta chains were sequenced from one sample in a study of monozygotic twins with inflammatory bowel disease. TCRdb processed the 5' RACE reads again and assigns one entry to each CDR3 protein, with no DNA. The sample table sets out under 150,000 distinct CDR3 sequences. Sequencing was performed on blood. The receptors come from a human donor with ulcerative colitis or Crohn's disease, or a healthy co-twin of an affected twin (not recorded which).

This chain uses TRBV20-1 with TRBJ2-7; the TCRdb D gene call, TRBD1, has no DNA to confirm it. CDR1 and CDR2 from the germline V gene are DFQATT and SNEGSKA (reference sequence). The CDR3 sequence is 18 residues long. The CDR3 sequence is CSARHRAPNPRSSYEQYF.

J is TRBJ2-1 and V is TRBV27; TCRdb calls TRBD1, which cannot be checked without DNA. Germline loops: CDR1 MNHEY, CDR2 SMNVEV (reference sequence). This CDR3 comprises 14 residues. The CDR3 loop reads CASSRRGSSGEQFF.

This chain connects TRBV12-3 or TRBV12-4 to TRBJ1-1. The CDR3 is 14 amino acids. CDR3 loop: CASSSPREDTEAFF.

The rearrangement uses TRBV4-1 and TRBJ2-7; TCRdb indicates TRBD1, and absent DNA this call remains unverified. Germline-derived CDR1 and CDR2 are MGHRA and YSYEKL. The CDR3 consists of 15 residues. CDR3 sequence: CASSQGTGGTYEQYF.

The rearrangement links TRBV20-1 to TRBJ2-1; TCRdb picks TRBD2, but there is no DNA to check that call. From germline, CDR1 is DFQATT and CDR2 SNEGSKA (reference sequence). The CDR3 totals 14 residues. The CDR3 loop is CSARDQRGNDEQFF.

This chain links TRBV27 with TRBJ2-4; the D call of TRBD1 rests on TCRdb alone, since no DNA is present to check it. In germline, CDR1 is MNHEY, CDR2 SMNVEV (reference sequence). The CDR3 is made up of 17 amino acids. The CDR3 loop is CASSSLLLGGAKNIQYF.

The genes are TRBV9 and TRBJ1-2. Looked up from germline, CDR1 is SGDLS and CDR2 is YYNGEE. The CDR3 runs to 15 residues. The CDR3 spells CASSARNQDNYGYTF.

The rearrangement joins TRBV5-6 to TRBJ2-5. This CDR3 contains 12 residues. Per the germline V gene, CDR1 is SGHDT and CDR2 is YYEEEE. The CDR3: CASSLASETQYF.

The rearrangement joins TRBV13 to TRBJ2-7; TCRdb's D call of TRBD1 is untestable without DNA. Germline V lookup: CDR1 PRHDT, CDR2 FYEKMQ (reference sequence). The length of the CDR3 is 16 residues. The CDR3 spells CASSPGPGQGIIQQYF.

The chain combines TRBV4-1 with TRBJ1-1; TCRdb's D call of TRBD1 is untestable without DNA. This CDR3 has 16 residues. CDR1 MGHRA and CDR2 YSYEKL come from the germline V gene. The CDR3 sequence is CASSQEGGLTNTEAFF.

This chain uses TRBV12-3 or TRBV12-4 with TRBJ2-1; TCRdb's D call, TRBD1, is unchecked because there is no DNA. The CDR3 extends over 15 amino acids. The CDR3 spells CASSSGGAFYNEQFF.

The CDR3 spells CSVKNRGWNPYEQYF. The J gene is TRBJ2-7, the V gene TRBV29-1; TCRdb's D call of TRBD1 is untestable without DNA. Germline V gives CDR1 SQVTM, CDR2 ANQGSEA. This CDR3 spans 15 amino acids.

This chain joins TRBV7-8 and TRBJ2-5; TCRdb indicates TRBD1, and absent DNA this call remains unverified. From germline, CDR1 is SGHVS and CDR2 FQNEAQ. The CDR3 runs 11 residues. The CDR3 is CASSLGRAQYF.

The rearrangement joins TRBV20-1 to TRBJ1-1; TCRdb lists TRBD1, though no DNA is available to test this call. Germline V gene data show CDR1 as DFQATT and CDR2 as SNEGSKA (reference sequence). The CDR3 sequence is 16 residues long. CDR3 in amino acids: CSARTTLDRADTEAFF.

This CDR3 is CASSLTLAQTYEQYF. The V gene is TRBV27, the J gene TRBJ2-7; TCRdb gives TRBD2 as the D gene, but with no DNA this cannot be confirmed. The V gene's germline CDR1 is MNHEY and CDR2 SMNVEV (reference sequence). The CDR3 has 15 amino acids.

The V call is TRBV18, the J call TRBJ2-1. CDR1 and CDR2 from the germline V gene are KGHSH and LQKENI. This CDR3 contains 12 residues. CDR3 sequence reads: CASSPYIDEQFF.

This rearrangement joins TRBV6-1 to TRBJ1-1; TCRdb gives TRBD1 as the D gene, but with no DNA this cannot be confirmed. The CDR3 runs 14 residues. CDR1 and CDR2 from the germline V gene are MNHNS and SASEGT. The chain's CDR3 is CASSSDRGQTEAFF.

The chain couples TRBV5-1 to TRBJ2-2; absent DNA, TCRdb's TRBD2 call cannot be checked. CDR1 and CDR2 from the germline V gene are SGHRS and YFSETQ. The CDR3 length is 17 residues. CDR3 sequence reads: CASSSPGTSGNTGELFF.

V gene TRBV7-9 combines with J gene TRBJ2-3. The CDR3 runs 15 residues. Germline-derived CDR1 and CDR2 are SEHNR and FQNEAQ (reference sequence). The CDR3: CASSLVDFTTDTQYF.

This chain links TRBV29-1 with TRBJ2-2. The CDR3 consists of 13 residues. CDR1 SQVTM and CDR2 ANQGSEA come from the germline V gene. CDR3 region: CSVTQLNTGELFF.

The CDR3 reads CATGETNTGELFF. This rearrangement joins TRBV24-1 to TRBJ2-2. Germline CDR1 KGHDR, CDR2 SFDVKD. The CDR3 covers 13 residues.